This TCR beta chain was found in a study of T cell responses to AZD1222 COVID-19 vaccine. The study's findings and limits: Donors, mostly white British, included more females; clonal diversity was possibly underestimated. Spike-specific TCR depth and breadth grew after two AZD1222 doses. After the peak T cell response, and only then, were repertoires sampled.

On this clone: Antigen specificity is unknown.

Assay used: immunoSEQ multiplex PCR; TCRdb lists only in-frame clones, some missing. The data hold under 130,000 clones, with 70% to 90% observed a single time. The sequenced sample was peripheral blood, obtained on day 0 of AZD1222 vaccination. The clonotype was recovered from an adult in good health.

CDR3: CASSTQTGGIEQYF. As DNA, the CDR3 is TGTGCCAGCAGCACACAGACAGGGGGCATCGAGCAGTACTTC. The chain has TRBV28 and TRBJ2-7; TRBD1 aligns across 10 bases. CDR3 length equals 14 residues. CDR1 is MDHEN and CDR2 is SYDVKM in the germline V gene. The trim removed 6 bases at V and 6 bases at J, leaving 8 bases unmatched.